Each of the 17 T cell receptor beta chains below was sequenced from the same sample in a study of cytotoxic CD8 clonotypes in ibrutinib-treated CLL. Assay used: immunoSEQ multiplex PCR; TCRdb lists only in-frame clones, some missing. This sample has some 43,000 clones, with roughly 76% found just once. The material was PBMCs, obtained after 12 months of ibrutinib treatment. The receptors stem from a human donor with chronic lymphocytic leukemia.

The chain couples TRBV5-1 to TRBJ1-1; a possible D gene is TRBD1 (5 bases). The CDR3 loop spans 19 amino acids. V was pared by 3 bases and J by 6 bases, with 30 bases between. CDR1 SGHRS and CDR2 YFSETQ come from the germline V gene. The CDR3 loop reads CASSWGVGKGNKFFAEAFF. As DNA, the CDR3 is TGCGCCAGCAGCTGGGGGGTGGGAAAGGGGAATAAGTTTTTTGCTGAAGCTTTCTTT.

This chain joins TRBV6-1 and TRBJ2-3, with D possibly matching TRBD1 (6 bases). With 6 bases removed from V and 0 bases from J, the gap between germline ends came to 10 bases. This CDR3 has 14 amino acids. The V gene's germline CDR1 is MNHNS and CDR2 SASEGT. The chain's CDR3 is CASRGGPSTDTQYF. CDR3 nucleotide sequence: TGTGCCAGCAGAGGGGGACCTAGCACAGATACGCAGTATTTT.

This clone occurred once. J is TRBJ1-1 and V is TRBV7-2, with D uncertain. Trimming cost V 6 bases and J 2 bases, with 19 bases left between them. The CDR3 spans 16 residues. Germline CDR1 reads SGHTA; CDR2 reads FQGNSA. The CDR3 spells CASSRTSLKSNTEAFF. Written as DNA, the CDR3 is TGTGCCAGCAGTCGCACTTCTCTCAAGTCCAACACTGAAGCTTTCTTT.

The chain combines TRBV5-1 with TRBJ2-3; 13 bases are shared with TRBD2. The CDR3 extends over 16 amino acids. V lost 1 base to trimming and J lost 3 bases; unmatched junction nucleotides: 2. Looked up from germline, CDR1 is SGHRS and CDR2 is YFSETQ. CDR3 in amino acids: CASSLRTSGGTDTQYF. The CDR3 DNA follows: TGCGCCAGCAGCTTGAGGACTAGCGGGGGTACAGATACGCAGTATTTT. Full variable domain (outside the CDR3, taken from reference TRBV5-1 and TRBJ2-3): KAGVTQTPRYLIKTRGQQVTLSCSPISGHRSVSWYQQTPGQGLQFLFEYFSETQRNKGNFPGRFSGRQFSNSRSEMNVSTLELGDSALYLCASSLRTSGGTDTQYFGPGTRLTVL.

With respect to this clone: In the same sample, other DNA sequences code for this CDR3. V is TRBV5-1 and J is TRBJ2-2, with D unresolved. Trimming took 0 bases from V and 2 from J, leaving 8 bases between them. This CDR3 is built from 15 residues. The V gene's germline CDR1 is SGHRS and CDR2 YFSETQ. CDR3 nucleotides: TGCGCCAGCAGCTTGGCAGGACCTAACACCGGGGAGCTGTTTTTT. It yields the protein CASSLAGPNTGELFF.

The gene calls are TRBV2 and TRBJ1-1; D not resolved. The V end lost 2 bases, the J end lost 0 bases, and 10 bases lay between the germline ends. Germline loops: CDR1 SNHLY, CDR2 FYNNEI. This CDR3 contains 15 residues. Here the CDR3 reads CASSEYGIMNTEAFF. The CDR3 nucleotides are TGTGCCAGCAGTGAATATGGAATCATGAACACTGAAGCTTTCTTT.

The V gene is TRBV7-3, the J gene TRBJ2-5, with a weak D call TRBD2 (6 bases). V was shortened by 5 bases and J by 5 bases, with 15 bases between the two germline ends. The CDR3 has 14 residues. Germline CDR1 is SGHTA and CDR2 is FQGTGA. The DNA for the CDR3 is TGTGCCAGCAGCCCCAGAGGGGACTCGGAGACCCAGTACTTC. Encoded protein: CASSPRGDSETQYF. The whole variable domain, remainder taken from reference TRBV7-3 and TRBJ2-5, is GAGVSQTPSNKVTEKGKYVELRCDPISGHTALYWYRQSLGQGPEFLIYFQGTGAADDSGLPNDRFFAVRPEGSVSTLKIQRTERGDSAVYLCASSPRGDSETQYFGPGTRLLVL.

This chain connects TRBV19 to TRBJ1-4; D not certain. CDR1 and CDR2 from the germline V gene are LNHDA and SQIVND (reference sequence). The CDR3 consists of 13 residues. V lost 5 bases, J lost 0 bases, and 4 bases lay in between. The CDR3 here is CASSQSTNEKLFF. CDR3 nucleotides: TGTGCCAGTAGTCAGTCAACTAATGAAAAACTGTTTTTT.

There are a few counts of this clone. The J gene is TRBJ1-1, the V gene TRBV30, with D possibly being TRBD1 (5 bases). Germline V gene sequence: CDR1 GTSNPN, CDR2 SVGIG (reference sequence). V lost 5 bases and J lost 4, with 11 bases in between. The CDR3 has 12 amino acids. This CDR3 reads CAWAEGFTEAFF. The CDR3, as DNA: TGTGCCTGGGCTGAGGGGTTCACTGAAGCTTTCTTT.

For the CDR3, the DNA is TGTGCCAGCAGTTCCCGGACAGGGGTACAAGAGACCCAGTACTTC. This codes for CASSSRTGVQETQYF. The gene calls are TRBV6-5 and TRBJ2-5; 9 nucleotides agree with TRBD1. V trimming: 4 bases; J trimming: 2 bases; junction bases outside the gene matches: 5. Germline V lookup: CDR1 MNHEY, CDR2 SVGAGI. The CDR3 is 15 amino acids.

The chain employs TRBV5-1 and TRBJ1-5; D is possibly TRBD1 (6 bases). The CDR3 runs 14 residues. The germline V gene has CDR1 SGHRS and CDR2 YFSETQ. V was pared by 3 bases and J by 7 bases, with 14 bases between. CDR3 DNA sequence: TGCGCCAGCAGCTCACAGGGTGATGGCCAGCCCCAGCATTTT. This translates into CASSSQGDGQPQHF. Full variable domain (missing parts from reference TRBV5-1 and TRBJ1-5): KAGVTQTPRYLIKTRGQQVTLSCSPISGHRSVSWYQQTPGQGLQFLFEYFSETQRNKGNFPGRFSGRQFSNSRSEMNVSTLELGDSALYLCASSSQGDGQPQHFGDGTRLSIL.

The chain links TRBV5-5 to TRBJ2-5, with 7 bases identical to TRBD1. CDR1 is SGHKS, CDR2 YYEKEE, per germline (reference sequence). The CDR3 has 14 residues. V shed 4 bases and J 4 bases; nucleotides not matched to a gene: 7. In DNA form, the CDR3 reads TGTGCCAGCAGCGGACAGGTTGGGGCAGAGACCCAGTACTTC. Amino acids: CASSGQVGAETQYF.

V gene TRBV11-2 combines with J gene TRBJ1-1, with no clear D. From germline, CDR1 is SGHAT and CDR2 FQNNGV. V lost 5 bases and J 6 bases, leaving 7 bases between the germline ends. The CDR3 is 11 amino acids. This CDR3 reads CASSLHSEAFF. The CDR3 DNA is TGTGCCAGCAGCCTCCACTCTGAAGCTTTCTTT. The whole variable domain, remainder taken from reference TRBV11-2 and TRBJ1-1, is EAGVAQSPRYKIIEKRQSVAFWCNPISGHATLYWYQQILGQGPKLLIQFQNNGVVDDSQLPKDRFSAERLKGVDSTLKIQPAKLEDSAVYLCASSLHSEAFFGQGTRLTVV.

This clone was detected only a few times. The genes are TRBV5-4 and TRBJ1-2; D gene unclear. The V gene's germline CDR1 is SGHNT and CDR2 YYREEE (reference sequence). There are 10 residues in the CDR3. Trimming removed 2 bases from V and 5 bases from J, with 1 base in between. The CDR3 sequence: CASSFYGYTF. The DNA for the CDR3 is TGTGCCAGCAGCTTTTATGGCTACACCTTC.

The chain carries TRBV7-9 and TRBJ1-3; 7 bases agree with TRBD1. The V and J ends lost 5 bases and 4 bases, in that order; junction bases with no gene match: 8. Germline V gives CDR1 SEHNR, CDR2 FQNEAQ (reference sequence). The CDR3 is 15 amino acids. CDR3 amino acids: CASSDTGANGNTIYF. The CDR3 nucleotides read TGTGCCAGCAGCGATACAGGGGCGAACGGAAACACCATATATTTT.

Here the CDR3 DNA reads TGTGCCAGTAGGGTAACCGACAATTCACCCCTCCACTTT. It yields the protein CASRVTDNSPLHF. V and J are TRBV19 and TRBJ1-6; D is unresolved. With 6 bases removed from V and 7 bases from J, the gap between germline ends came to 10 bases. The length of the CDR3 is 13 residues. Per the germline V gene, CDR1 is LNHDA and CDR2 is SQIVND (reference sequence).

This chain connects TRBV5-1 to TRBJ2-2; 8 bases line up with TRBD1. The ends lost 5 bases at V and 0 bases at J; junction bases unmatched: 6. The CDR3 runs 16 residues. Germline lookup yields CDR1 SGHRS and CDR2 YFSETQ. The DNA for the CDR3 is TGCGCCAGCAGGGGGACAGGCGGATCGAACACCGGGGAGCTGTTTTTT. This gives the protein CASRGTGGSNTGELFF.